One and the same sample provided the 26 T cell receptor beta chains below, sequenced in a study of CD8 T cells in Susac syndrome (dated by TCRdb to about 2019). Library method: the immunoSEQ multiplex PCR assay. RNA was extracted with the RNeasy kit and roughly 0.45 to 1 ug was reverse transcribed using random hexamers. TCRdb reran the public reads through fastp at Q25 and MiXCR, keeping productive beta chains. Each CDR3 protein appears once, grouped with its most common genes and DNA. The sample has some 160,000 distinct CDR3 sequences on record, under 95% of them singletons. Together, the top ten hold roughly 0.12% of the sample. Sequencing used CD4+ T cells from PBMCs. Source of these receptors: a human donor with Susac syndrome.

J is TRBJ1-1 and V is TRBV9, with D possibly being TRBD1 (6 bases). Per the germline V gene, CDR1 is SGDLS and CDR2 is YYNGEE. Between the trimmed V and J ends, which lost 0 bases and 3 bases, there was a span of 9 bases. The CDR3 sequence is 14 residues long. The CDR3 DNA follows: TGTGCCAGCAGCGTAGACCAGGGGTACACTGAAGCTTTCTTT. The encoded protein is CASSVDQGYTEAFF.

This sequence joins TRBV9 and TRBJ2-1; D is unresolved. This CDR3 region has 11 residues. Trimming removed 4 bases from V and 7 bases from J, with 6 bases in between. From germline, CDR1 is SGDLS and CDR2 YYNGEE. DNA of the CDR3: TGTGCCAGCAGCCAACGGAATGAGCAGTTCTTC. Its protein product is CASSQRNEQFF.

CDR3 in amino acids: CASSPYSGTTGELFF. The CDR3 DNA reads TGTGCCAGCAGCCCTTACAGTGGGACCACCGGGGAGCTGTTTTTT. The rearrangement links TRBV7-9 to TRBJ2-2; D might be TRBD1 or TRBD2, each matching 5 bases. Germline V gene data show CDR1 as SEHNR and CDR2 as FQNEAQ (reference sequence). The CDR3 consists of 15 residues. Trimming removed 5 bases at V and 4 bases at J, with 14 bases between.

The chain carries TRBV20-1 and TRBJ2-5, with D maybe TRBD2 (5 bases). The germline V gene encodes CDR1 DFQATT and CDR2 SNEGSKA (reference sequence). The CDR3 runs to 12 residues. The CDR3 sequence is CSSEGAQETQYF. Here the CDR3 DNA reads TGCAGCTCAGAGGGAGCCCAAGAGACCCAGTACTTC.

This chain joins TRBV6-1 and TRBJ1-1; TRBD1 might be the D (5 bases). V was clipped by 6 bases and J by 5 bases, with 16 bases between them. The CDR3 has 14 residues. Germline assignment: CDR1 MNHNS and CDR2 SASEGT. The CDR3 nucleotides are TGTGCCAGCAGGGGGGGAGGGAAGTGGACTGAAGCTTTCTTT. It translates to CASRGGGKWTEAFF.

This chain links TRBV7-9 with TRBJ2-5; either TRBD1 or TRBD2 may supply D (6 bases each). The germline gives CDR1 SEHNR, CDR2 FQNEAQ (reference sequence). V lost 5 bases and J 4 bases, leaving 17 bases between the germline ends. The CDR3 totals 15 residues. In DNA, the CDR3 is TGTGCCAGCAGCCCTGAAGGGGGGAGAGGAGAGACCCAGTACTTC. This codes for CASSPEGGRGETQYF.

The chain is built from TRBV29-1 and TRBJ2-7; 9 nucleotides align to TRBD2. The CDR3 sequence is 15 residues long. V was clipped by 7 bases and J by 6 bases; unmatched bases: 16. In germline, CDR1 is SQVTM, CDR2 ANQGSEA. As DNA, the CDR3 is TGCAGCGCCAGAAGGGATAGCGGGGGCTTTTCCGAGCAGTACTTC. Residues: CSARRDSGGFSEQYF.

The CDR3 sequence is CASRASRAGYEQYF. CDR3 nucleotides: TGTGCCAGCAGGGCCTCCAGAGCAGGGTACGAGCAGTACTTC. The rearrangement links TRBV6-6 to TRBJ2-7; a weak D match, TRBD1 (5 bases). Germline V gene sequence: CDR1 MNHNY, CDR2 SVGAGI (reference sequence). Trimming shortened V by 6 bases and J by 4 bases, and 16 bases separated the two germline ends. This CDR3 region has 14 residues.

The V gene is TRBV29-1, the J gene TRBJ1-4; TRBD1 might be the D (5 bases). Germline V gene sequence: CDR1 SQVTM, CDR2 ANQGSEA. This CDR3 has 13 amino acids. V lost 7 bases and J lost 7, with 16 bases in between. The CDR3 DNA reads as TGCAGCGGCCTTATAGGGGCCACTGAAAAACTGTTTTTT. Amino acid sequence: CSGLIGATEKLFF.

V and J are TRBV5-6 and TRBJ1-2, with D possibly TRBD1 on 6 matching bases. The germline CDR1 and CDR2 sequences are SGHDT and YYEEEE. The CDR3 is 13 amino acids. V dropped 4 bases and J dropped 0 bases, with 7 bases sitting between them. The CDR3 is CASSRTANYGYTF. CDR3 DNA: TGTGCCAGCAGCCGGACAGCTAACTATGGCTACACCTTC. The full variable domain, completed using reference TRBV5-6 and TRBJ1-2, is DAGVTQSPTHLIKTRGQQVTLRCSPKSGHDTVSWYQQALGQGPQFIFQYYEEEERQRGNFPDRFSGHQFPNYSSELNVNALLLGDSALYLCASSRTANYGYTFGSGTRLTVV.

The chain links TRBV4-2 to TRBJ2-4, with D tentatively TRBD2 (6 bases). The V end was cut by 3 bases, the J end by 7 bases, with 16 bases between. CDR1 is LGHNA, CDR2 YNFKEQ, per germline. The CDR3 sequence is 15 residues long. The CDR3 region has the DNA TGTGCCAGCAGCCATGATCTAGCGCAGGACAACATTCAGTACTTC. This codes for CASSHDLAQDNIQYF.

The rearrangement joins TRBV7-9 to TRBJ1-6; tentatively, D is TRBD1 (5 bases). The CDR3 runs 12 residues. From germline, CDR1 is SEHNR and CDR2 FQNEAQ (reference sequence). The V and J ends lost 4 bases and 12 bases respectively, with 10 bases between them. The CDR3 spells CASSYGTGPLHF. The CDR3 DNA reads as TGTGCCAGCAGCTACGGGACGGGACCCCTCCACTTT.

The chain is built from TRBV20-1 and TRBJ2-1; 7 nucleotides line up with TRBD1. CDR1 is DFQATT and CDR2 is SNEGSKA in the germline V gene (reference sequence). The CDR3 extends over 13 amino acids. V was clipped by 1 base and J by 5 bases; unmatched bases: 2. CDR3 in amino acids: CSARGGQNNEQFF. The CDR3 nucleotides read TGCAGTGCTAGAGGGGGACAGAACAATGAGCAGTTCTTC.

CDR3 loop: CATSRGGTGGGGYTF. The DNA of the CDR3 is TGTGCCACCAGCAGAGGGGGAACAGGGGGCGGTGGCTACACCTTC. The chain joins TRBV15 to TRBJ1-2, with TRBD1 matching 9 bases. The CDR3 totals 15 residues. After removal of 1 base from V and 7 bases from J, the junction contained 7 bases not matched to a gene. From germline, CDR1 is LNHNV and CDR2 YYDKDF (reference sequence).

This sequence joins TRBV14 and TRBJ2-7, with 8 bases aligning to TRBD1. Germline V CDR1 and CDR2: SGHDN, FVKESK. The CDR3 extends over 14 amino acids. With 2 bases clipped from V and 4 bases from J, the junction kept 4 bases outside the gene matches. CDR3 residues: CASSQIRGRYEQYF. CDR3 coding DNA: TGTGCCAGCAGCCAAATCAGGGGGCGGTACGAGCAGTACTTC.

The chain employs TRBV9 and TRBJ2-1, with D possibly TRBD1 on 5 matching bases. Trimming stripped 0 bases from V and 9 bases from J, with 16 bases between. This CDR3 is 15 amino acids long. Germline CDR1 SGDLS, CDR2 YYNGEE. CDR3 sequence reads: CASSVATGSLSEQFF. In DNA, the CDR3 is TGTGCCAGCAGCGTAGCAACAGGAAGTCTCAGTGAGCAGTTCTTC.

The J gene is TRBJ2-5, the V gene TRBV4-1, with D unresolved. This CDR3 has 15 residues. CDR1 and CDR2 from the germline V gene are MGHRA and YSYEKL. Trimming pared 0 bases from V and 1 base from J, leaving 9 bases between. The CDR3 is CASSQDRAVQETQYF. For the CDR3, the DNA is TGCGCCAGCAGCCAAGATCGGGCGGTCCAAGAGACCCAGTACTTC.

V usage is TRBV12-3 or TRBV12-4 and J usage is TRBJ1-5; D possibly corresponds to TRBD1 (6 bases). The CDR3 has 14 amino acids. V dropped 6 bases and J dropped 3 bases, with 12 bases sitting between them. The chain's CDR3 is CASSLQGINQPQHF. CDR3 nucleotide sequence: TGTGCCAGCAGCCTTCAGGGGATCAATCAGCCCCAGCATTTT.

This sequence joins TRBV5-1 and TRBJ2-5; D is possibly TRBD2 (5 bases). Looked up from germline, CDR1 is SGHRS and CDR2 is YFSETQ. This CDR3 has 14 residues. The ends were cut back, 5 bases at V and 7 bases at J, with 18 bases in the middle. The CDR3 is CASSQAGGERTQYF. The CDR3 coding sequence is TGCGCCAGCAGTCAGGCAGGAGGAGAGCGGACCCAGTACTTC.

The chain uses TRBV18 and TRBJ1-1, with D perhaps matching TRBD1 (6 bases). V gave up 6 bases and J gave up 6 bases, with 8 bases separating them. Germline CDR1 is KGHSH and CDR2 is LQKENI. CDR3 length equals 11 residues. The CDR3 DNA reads TGTGCCAGCTCGAGGACAGCTGAAGCTTTCTTT. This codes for CASSRTAEAFF.

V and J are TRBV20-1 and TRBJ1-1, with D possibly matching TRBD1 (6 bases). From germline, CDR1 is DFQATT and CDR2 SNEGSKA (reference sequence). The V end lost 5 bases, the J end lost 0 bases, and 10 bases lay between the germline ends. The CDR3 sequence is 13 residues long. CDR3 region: CSAGQTLNTEAFF. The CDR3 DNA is TGCAGTGCTGGACAGACACTGAACACTGAAGCTTTCTTT.

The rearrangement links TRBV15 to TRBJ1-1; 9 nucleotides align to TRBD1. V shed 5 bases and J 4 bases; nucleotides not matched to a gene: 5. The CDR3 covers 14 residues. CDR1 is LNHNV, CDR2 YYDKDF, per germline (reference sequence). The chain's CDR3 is CATSLGQGSTEAFF. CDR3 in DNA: TGTGCCACCAGCCTAGGACAGGGGTCCACTGAAGCTTTCTTT.

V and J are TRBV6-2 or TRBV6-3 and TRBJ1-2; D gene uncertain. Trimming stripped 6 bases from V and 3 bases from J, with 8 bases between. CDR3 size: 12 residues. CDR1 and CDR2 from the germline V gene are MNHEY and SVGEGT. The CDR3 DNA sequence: TGTGCCAGCAGCGACGGTTACTATGGCTACACCTTC. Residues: CASSDGYYGYTF.

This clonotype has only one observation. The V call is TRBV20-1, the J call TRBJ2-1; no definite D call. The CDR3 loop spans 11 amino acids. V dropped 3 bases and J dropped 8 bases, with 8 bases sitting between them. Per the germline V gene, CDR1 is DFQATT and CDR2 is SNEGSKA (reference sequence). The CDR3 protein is CSASSRDEQFF. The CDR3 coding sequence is TGCAGTGCTAGCTCGCGCGATGAGCAGTTCTTC.

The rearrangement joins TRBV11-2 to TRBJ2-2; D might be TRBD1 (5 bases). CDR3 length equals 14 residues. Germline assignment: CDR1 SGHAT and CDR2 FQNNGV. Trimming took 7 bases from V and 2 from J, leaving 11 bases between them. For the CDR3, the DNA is TGTGCCAGCATCAAAGGGGCTAACACCGGGGAGCTGTTTTTT. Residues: CASIKGANTGELFF.

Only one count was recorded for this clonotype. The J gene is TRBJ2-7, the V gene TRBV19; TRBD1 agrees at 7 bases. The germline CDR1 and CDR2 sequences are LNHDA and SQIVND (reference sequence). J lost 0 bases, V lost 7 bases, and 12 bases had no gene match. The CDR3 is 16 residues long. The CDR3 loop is CASKVGATGSSYEQYF. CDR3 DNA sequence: TGTGCCAGTAAAGTCGGAGCGACAGGGAGCTCCTACGAGCAGTACTTC.